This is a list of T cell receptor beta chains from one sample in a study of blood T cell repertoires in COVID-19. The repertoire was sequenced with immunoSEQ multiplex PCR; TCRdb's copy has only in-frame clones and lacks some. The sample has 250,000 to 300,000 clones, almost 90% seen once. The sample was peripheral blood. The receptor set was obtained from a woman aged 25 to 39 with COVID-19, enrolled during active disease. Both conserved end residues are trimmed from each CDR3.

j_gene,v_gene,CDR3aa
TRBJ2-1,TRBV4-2,ASSQDGRAGLSYNEQF
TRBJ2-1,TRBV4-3,ASSPGFAYNEQF
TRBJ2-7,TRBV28,ASSLWDRGIEQY
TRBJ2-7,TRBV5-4,ASSPGEGWQGVEQY
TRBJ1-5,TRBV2,ASSLGQNNQPQH
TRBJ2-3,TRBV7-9,ASSFGLQRGTDTQY
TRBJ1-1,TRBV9,ASSVGRGPLGTEAF
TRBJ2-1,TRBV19,ASSIRTSGRDEQF
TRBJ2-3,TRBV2,ASSEAGTSASKEY
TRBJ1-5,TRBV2,ASTRDRDQPQH
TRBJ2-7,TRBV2,ASSAGRSYEQY
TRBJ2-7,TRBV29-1,SVYRQGAPREQY
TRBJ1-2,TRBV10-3,AISESNPGRKGGYT
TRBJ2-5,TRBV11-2,ASSLGPETQY
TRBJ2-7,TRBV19,ASSIGSVYEQY
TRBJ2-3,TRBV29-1,SVGTGPRDTQY
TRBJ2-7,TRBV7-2,ASSLDTALREQY
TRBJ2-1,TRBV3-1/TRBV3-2,ASSLRLAGPNNEQF
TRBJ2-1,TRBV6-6,ASRPGAGVVEQF